This T cell receptor (beta chain) was found in a study of cytomegalovirus exposure and HLA in healthy donors. After removal of 6 bases from V and 1 base from J, the junction contained 12 bases not matched to a gene. CDR3 length equals 19 residues. Germline CDR1 reads SNHLY; CDR2 reads FYNNEI. With respect to this clone: Its antigen is undetermined.

Study-level findings and limits: Rarity characterized most TCR sequences, yet some public TCRs appeared in many donors. Specific recognition of CMV antigens was confirmed in vitro for a few chains (all CMV-associated). Likely technical artifact: a cluster of highly shared sequence variants.

The PCR used 60 Vbeta and 13 Jbeta primers. Profiling relied on immunoSEQ multiplex PCR, and the TCRdb table lists in-frame clones only, not all of them. The sample consists of 200,000 to 300,000 clones, 84% of them appearing once. The sequenced sample was PBMCs. This rearrangement joins TRBV2 to TRBJ2-7; 16 nucleotides match TRBD2. This sequence was found in a woman in her forties in good health and CMV-seropositive. CDR3 in amino acids: CASSPIAGTSGRASYEQYF. In DNA, the CDR3 is TGTGCCAGCAGCCCAATAGCCGGGACTAGCGGGAGGGCGTCCTACGAGCAGTACTTC.